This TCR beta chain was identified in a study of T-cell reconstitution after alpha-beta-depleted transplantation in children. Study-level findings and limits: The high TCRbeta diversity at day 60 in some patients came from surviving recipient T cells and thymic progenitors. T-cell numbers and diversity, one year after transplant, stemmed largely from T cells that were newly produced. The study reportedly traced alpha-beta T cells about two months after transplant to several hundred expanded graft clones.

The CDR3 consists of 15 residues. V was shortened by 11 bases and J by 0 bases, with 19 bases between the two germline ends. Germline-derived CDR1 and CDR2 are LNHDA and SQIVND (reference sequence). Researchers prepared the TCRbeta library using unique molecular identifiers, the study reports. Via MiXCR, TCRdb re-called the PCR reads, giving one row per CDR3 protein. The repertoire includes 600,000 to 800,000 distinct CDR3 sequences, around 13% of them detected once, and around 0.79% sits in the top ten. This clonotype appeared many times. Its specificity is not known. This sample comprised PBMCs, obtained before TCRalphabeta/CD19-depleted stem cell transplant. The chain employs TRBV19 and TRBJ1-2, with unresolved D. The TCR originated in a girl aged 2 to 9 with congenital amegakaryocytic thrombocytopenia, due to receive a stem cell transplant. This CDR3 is CASKAPGEPNYGYTF. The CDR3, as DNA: TGTGCCTCTAAGGCCCCGGGAGAACCTAACTATGGCTACACCTTC.